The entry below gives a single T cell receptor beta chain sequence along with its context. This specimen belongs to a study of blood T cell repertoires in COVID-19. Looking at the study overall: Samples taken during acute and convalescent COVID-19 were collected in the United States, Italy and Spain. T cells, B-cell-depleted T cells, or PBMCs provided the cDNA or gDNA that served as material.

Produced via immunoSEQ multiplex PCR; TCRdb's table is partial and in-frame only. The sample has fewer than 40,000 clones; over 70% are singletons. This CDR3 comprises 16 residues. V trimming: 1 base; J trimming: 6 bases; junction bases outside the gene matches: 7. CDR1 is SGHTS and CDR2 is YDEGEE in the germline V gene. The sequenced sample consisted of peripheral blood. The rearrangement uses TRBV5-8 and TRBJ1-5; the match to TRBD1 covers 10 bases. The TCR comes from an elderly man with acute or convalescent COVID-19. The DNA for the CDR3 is TGTGCCAGCAGCTTGTACGGGACAGGGGATGCTCAGCCCCAGCATTTT. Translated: CASSLYGTGDAQPQHF.